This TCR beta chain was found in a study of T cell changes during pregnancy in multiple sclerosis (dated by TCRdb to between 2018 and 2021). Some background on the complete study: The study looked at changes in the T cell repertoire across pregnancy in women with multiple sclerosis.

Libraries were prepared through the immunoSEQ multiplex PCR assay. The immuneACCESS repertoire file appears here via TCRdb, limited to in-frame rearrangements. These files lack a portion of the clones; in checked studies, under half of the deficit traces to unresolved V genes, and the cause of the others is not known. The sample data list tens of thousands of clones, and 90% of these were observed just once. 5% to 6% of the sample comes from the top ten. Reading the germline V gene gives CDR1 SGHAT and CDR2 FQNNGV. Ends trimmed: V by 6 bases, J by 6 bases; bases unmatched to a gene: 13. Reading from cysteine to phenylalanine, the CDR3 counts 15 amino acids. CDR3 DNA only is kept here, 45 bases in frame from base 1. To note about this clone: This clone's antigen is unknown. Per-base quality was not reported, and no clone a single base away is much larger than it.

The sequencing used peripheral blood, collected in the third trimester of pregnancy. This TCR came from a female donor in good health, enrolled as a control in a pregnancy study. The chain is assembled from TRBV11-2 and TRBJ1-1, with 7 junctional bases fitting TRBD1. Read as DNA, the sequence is TGTGCCAGCAGGAGGGACAGAGGTTTTGGTGCTGAAGCTTTCTTT. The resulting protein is CASRRDRGFGAEAFF.